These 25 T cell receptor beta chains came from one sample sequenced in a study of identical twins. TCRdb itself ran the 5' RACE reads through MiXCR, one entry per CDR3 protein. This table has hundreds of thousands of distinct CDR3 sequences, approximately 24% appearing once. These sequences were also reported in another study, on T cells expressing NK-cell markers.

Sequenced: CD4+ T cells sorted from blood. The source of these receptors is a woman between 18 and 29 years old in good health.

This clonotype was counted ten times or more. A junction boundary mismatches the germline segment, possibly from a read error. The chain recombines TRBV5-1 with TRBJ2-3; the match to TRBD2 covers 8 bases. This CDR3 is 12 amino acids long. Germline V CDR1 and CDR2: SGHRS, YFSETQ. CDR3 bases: TGTGCCAGCAGTTTAGCGGGGGATACGCAGTATTTT. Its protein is CASSLAGDTQYF.

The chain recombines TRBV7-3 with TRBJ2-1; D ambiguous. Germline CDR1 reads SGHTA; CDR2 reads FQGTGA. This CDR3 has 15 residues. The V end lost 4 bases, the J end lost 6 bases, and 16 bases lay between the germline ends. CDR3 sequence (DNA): TGTGCCAGCAGCTCCGGGCCCCGGTGGGGCAATGAGCAGTTCTTC. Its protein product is CASSSGPRWGNEQFF.

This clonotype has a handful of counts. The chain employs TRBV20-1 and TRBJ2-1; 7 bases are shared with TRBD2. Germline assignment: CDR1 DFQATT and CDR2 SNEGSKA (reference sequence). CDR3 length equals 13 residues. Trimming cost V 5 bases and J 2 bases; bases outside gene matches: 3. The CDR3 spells CSAGGGTYNEQFF. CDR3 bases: TGCAGTGCTGGGGGGGGGACCTACAATGAGCAGTTCTTC.

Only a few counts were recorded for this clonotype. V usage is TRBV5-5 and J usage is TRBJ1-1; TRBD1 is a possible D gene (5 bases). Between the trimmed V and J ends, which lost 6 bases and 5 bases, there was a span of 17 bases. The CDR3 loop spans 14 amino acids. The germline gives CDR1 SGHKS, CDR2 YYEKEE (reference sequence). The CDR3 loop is CASTRTRDSTEAFF. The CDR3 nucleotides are TGTGCCAGCACCAGAACCCGGGACTCTACTGAAGCTTTCTTT.

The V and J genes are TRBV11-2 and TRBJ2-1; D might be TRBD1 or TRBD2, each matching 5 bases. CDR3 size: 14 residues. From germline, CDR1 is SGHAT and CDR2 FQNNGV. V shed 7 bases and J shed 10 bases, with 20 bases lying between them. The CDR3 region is CASKGPTRTGEQFF. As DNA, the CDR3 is TGTGCCAGCAAGGGGCCTACTAGGACTGGCGAGCAGTTCTTC.

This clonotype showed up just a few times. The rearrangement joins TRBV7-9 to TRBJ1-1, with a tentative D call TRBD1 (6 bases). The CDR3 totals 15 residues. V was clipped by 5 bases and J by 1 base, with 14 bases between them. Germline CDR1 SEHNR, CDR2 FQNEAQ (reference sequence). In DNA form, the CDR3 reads TGTGCCAGCAGCCCCCAGGGGAGGGGGAACACTGAAGCTTTCTTT. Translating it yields CASSPQGRGNTEAFF. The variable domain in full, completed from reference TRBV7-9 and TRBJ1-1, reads DTGVSQNPRHKITKRGQNVTFRCDPISEHNRLYWYRQTLGQGPEFLTYFQNEAQLEKSRLLSDRFSAERPKGSFSTLEIQRTEQGDSAMYLCASSPQGRGNTEAFFGQGTRLTVV.

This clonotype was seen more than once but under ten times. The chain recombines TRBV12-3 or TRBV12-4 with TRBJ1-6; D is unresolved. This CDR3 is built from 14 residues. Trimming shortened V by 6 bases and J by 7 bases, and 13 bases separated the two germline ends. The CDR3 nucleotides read TGTGCCAGCAGACAGAATCTCATAAATTCACCCCTCCACTTT. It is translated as CASRQNLINSPLHF.

The DNA of the CDR3 is TGTGCCAGCAGCAGGGGAAGCGGAAGCAGCTCCTACAATGAGCAGTTCTTC. Its translation: CASSRGSGSSSYNEQFF. The chain recombines TRBV11-2 with TRBJ2-1; D tentatively fits TRBD1 or TRBD2 (5 bases each). Germline V gives CDR1 SGHAT, CDR2 FQNNGV. CDR3 length: 17 amino acids. V shed 5 bases and J shed 0 bases, with 17 bases lying between them.

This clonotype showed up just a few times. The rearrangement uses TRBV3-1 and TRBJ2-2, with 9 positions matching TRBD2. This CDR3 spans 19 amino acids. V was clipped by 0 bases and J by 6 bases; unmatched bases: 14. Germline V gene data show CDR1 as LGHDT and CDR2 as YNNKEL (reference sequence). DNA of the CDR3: TGTGCCAGCAGCCAAGATCAAGGCTGGGCGGGGGGGCTCCCCGGGGAGCTGTTTTTT. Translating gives CASSQDQGWAGGLPGELFF.

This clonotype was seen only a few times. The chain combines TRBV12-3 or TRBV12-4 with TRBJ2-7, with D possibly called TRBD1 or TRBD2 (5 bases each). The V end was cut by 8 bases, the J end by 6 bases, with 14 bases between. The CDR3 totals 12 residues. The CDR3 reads CASGLRGVEQYF. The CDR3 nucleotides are TGTGCCAGCGGATTACGAGGGGTCGAGCAGTACTTC.

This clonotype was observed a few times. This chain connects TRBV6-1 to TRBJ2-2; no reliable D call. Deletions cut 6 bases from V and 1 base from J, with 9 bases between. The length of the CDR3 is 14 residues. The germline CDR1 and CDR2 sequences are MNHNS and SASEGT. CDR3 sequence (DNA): TGTGCCAGCAGACTGGCTAAGAACACCGGGGAGCTGTTTTTT. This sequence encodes CASRLAKNTGELFF.

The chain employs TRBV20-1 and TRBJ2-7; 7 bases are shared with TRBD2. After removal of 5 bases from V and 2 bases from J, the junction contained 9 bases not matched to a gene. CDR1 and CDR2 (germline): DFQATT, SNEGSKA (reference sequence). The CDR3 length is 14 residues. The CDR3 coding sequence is TGCAGTGCTTTACCCAGCGGGGTACCCTACGAGCAGTACTTC. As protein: CSALPSGVPYEQYF.

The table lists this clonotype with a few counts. DNA for the CDR3: TGTGCCAGCCGAAACCTTAAGGAGACCCAGTACTTC. Translating gives CASRNLKETQYF. This chain links TRBV5-6 with TRBJ2-5; D gene uncertain. V lost 7 bases and J 5 bases, leaving 12 bases between the germline ends. In germline, CDR1 is SGHDT, CDR2 YYEEEE. This CDR3 has 12 amino acids.

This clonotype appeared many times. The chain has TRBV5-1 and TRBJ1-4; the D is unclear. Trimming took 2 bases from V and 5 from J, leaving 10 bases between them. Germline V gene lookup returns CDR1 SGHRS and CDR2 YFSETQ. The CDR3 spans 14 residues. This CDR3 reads CASSLSDTNEKLFF. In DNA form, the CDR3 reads TGCGCCAGCAGCTTATCAGACACCAATGAAAAACTGTTTTTT. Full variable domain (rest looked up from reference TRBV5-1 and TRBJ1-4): KAGVTQTPRYLIKTRGQQVTLSCSPISGHRSVSWYQQTPGQGLQFLFEYFSETQRNKGNFPGRFSGRQFSNSRSEMNVSTLELGDSALYLCASSLSDTNEKLFFGSGTQLSVL.

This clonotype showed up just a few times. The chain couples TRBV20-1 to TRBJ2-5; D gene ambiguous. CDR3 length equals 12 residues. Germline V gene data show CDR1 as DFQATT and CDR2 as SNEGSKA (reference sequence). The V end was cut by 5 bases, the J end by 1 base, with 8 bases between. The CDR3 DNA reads TGCAGTGCTGGATGGGTCCAAGAGACCCAGTACTTC. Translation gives CSAGWVQETQYF.

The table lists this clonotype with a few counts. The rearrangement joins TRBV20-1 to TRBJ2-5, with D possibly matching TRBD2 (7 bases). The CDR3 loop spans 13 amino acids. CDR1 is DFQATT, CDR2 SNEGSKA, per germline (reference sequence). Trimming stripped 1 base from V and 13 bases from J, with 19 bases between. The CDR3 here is CSARGEGVPRTYF. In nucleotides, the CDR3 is TGCAGTGCTAGAGGGGAGGGGGTGCCTAGGACGTACTTC.

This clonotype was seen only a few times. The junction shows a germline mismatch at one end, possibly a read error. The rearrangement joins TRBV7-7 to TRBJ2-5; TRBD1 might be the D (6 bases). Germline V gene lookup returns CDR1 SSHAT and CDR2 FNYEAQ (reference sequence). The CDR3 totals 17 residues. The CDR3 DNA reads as TGTGCTAGCAGCTTAAACCTCGGGACACGAGGACAAGAGACCCAGTACTTC. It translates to CASSLNLGTRGQETQYF.

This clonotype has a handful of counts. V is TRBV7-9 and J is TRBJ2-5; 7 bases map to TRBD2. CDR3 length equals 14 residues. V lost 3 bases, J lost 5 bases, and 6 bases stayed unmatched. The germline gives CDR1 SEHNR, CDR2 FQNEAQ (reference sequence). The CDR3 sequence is CASSLGGTWETQYF. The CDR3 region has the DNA TGTGCCAGCAGCTTGGGGGGGACGTGGGAGACCCAGTACTTC.

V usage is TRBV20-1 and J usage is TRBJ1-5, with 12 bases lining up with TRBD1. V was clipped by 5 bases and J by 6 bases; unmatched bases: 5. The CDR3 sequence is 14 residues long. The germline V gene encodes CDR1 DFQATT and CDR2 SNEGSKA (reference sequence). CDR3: CSAAGTGGGQPQHF. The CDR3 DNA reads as TGCAGTGCTGCCGGGACAGGGGGCGGTCAGCCCCAGCATTTT.

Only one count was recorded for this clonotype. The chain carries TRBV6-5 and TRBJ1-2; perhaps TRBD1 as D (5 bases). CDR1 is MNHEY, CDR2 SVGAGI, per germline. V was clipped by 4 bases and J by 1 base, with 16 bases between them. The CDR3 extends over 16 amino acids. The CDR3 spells CASSLNRMSDNYGYTF. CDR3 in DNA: TGTGCCAGCAGTTTGAACAGGATGTCAGATAACTATGGCTACACCTTC.

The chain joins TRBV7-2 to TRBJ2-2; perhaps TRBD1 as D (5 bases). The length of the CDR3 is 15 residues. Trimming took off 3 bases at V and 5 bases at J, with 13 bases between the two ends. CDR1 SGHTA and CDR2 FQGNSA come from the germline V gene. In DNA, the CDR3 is TGTGCCAGCAGCTTGTCTCAGGGAAAAACCGGGGAGCTGTTTTTT. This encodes CASSLSQGKTGELFF. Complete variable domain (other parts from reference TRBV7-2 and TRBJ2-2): GAGVSQSPSNKVTEKGKDVELRCDPISGHTALYWYRQSLGQGLEFLIYFQGNSAPDKSGLPSDRFSAERTGGSVSTLTIQRTQQEDSAVYLCASSLSQGKTGELFFGEGSRLTVL.

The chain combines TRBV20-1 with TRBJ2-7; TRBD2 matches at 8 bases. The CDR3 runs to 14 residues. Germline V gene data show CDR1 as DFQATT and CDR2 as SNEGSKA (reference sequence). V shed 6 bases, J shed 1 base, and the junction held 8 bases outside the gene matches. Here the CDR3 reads CSAAGTRLSYEQYF. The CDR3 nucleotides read TGCAGTGCGGCCGGGACTAGGCTTTCCTACGAGCAGTACTTC.

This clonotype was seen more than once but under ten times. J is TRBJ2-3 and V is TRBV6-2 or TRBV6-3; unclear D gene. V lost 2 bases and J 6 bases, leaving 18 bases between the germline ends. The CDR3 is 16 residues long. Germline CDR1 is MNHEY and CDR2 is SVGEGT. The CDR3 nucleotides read TGTGCCAGCAGTTACCCTCCGGCCTTTTCAAAGGATACGCAGTATTTT. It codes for CASSYPPAFSKDTQYF.

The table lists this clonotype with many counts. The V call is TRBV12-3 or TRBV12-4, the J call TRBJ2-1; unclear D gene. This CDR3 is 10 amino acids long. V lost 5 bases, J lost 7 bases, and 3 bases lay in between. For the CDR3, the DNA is TGTGCCAGCAGTGGGAATGAGCAGTTCTTC. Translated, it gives CASSGNEQFF.

This CDR3 reads CASRRGDSLNTEAFF. The CDR3 bases are TGTGCCAGCAGACGAGGGGACAGCCTAAACACTGAAGCTTTCTTT. J is TRBJ1-1 and V is TRBV9; TRBD1 matches at 7 bases. CDR1 SGDLS and CDR2 YYNGEE come from the germline V gene. Trimming at V came to 5 bases and at J to 2 bases, leaving 9 bases not matched to a gene. The CDR3 totals 15 residues.